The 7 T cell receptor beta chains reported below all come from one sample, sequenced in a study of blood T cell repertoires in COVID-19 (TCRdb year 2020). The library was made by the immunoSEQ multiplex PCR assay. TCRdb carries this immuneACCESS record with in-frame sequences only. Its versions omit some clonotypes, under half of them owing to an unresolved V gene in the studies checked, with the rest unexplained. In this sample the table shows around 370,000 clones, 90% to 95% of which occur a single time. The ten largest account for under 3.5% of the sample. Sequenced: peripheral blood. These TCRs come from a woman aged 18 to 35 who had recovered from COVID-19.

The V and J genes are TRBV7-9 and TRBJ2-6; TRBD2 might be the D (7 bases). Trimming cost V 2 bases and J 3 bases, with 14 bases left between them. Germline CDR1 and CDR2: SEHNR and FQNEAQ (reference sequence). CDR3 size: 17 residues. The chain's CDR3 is CASSLKGGGSGANVLTF. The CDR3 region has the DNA TGTGCCAGCAGCTTAAAGGGAGGGGGAAGTGGGGCCAACGTCCTGACTTTC.

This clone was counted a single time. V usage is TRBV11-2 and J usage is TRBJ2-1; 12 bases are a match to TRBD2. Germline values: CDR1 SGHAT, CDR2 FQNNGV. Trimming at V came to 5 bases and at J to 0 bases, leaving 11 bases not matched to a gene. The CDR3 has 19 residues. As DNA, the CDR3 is TGTGCCAGCAGCCCCCGGCGGACTAGCGGGGTAAGCTCCTACAATGAGCAGTTCTTC. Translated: CASSPRRTSGVSSYNEQFF.

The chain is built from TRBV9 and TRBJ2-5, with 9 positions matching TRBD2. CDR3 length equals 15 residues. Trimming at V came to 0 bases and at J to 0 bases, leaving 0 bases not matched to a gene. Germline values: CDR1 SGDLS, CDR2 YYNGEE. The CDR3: CASSVGLADQETQYF. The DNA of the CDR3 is TGTGCCAGCAGCGTAGGACTAGCGGACCAAGAGACCCAGTACTTC.

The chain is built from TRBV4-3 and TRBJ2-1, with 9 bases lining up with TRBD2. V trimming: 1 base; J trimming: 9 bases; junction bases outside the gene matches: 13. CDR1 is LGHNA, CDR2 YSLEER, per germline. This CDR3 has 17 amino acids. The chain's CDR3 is CASSQAIASGMKVEQFF. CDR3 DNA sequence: TGCGCCAGCAGCCAAGCGATTGCTAGCGGGATGAAAGTTGAGCAGTTCTTC.

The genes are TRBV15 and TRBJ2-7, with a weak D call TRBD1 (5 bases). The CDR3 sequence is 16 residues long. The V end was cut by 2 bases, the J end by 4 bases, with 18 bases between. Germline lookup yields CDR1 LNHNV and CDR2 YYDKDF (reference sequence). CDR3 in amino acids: CATSRNLRQFGYEQYV. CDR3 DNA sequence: TGTGCCACCAGCAGAAACCTCAGACAGTTTGGGTACGAGCAGTACGTC.

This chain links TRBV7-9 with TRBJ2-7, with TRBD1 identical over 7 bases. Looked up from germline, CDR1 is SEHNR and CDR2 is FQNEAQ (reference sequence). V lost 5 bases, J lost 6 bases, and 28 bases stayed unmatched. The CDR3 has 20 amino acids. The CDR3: CASSIQGSARIQGLSREQYV. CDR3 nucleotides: TGTGCCAGCAGCATACAGGGGAGTGCTCGTATACAGGGCTTGTCGCGCGAGCAGTACGTC.

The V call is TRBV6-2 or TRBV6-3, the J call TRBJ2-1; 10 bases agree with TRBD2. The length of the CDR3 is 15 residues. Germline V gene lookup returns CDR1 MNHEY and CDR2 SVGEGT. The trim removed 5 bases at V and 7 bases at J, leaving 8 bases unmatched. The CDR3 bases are TGTGCCAGCAGTGAGCTAGCGGGAGTAGTGAATGAGCAGTTCTTC. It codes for CASSELAGVVNEQFF.